Presented here are 9 T cell receptor beta chains from one specimen sequenced in a study of blood T cells in healthy people across ages. Primers used in a second PCR of roughly 7 to 11 cycles were a sample-barcoded 5' primer and a J-beta primer mix. MiXCR, applied by TCRdb to the 5' RACE reads, yields one record per CDR3 protein. The sample carries 650,000 to 700,000 distinct CDR3 sequences, roughly half recorded once. Input material: blood. The receptors here all came from a woman aged 80 or over in good health.

This clonotype appeared many times. This chain connects TRBV28 to TRBJ2-7, with 8 bases that match TRBD1. The ends lost 4 bases at V and 3 bases at J; junction bases unmatched: 5. Germline CDR1 is MDHEN and CDR2 is SYDVKM. This CDR3 contains 14 residues. This chain's CDR3 is CASSSRTGRYEQYF. In DNA, the CDR3 is TGTGCCAGCAGTTCTCGGACAGGGCGCTACGAGCAGTACTTC.

The sample holds a few counts of this clonotype. The genes are TRBV12-3 or TRBV12-4 and TRBJ2-1, with D uncertain. This CDR3 is 12 amino acids long. Trimming pared 5 bases from V and 6 bases from J, leaving 8 bases between. The CDR3 sequence: CASSPAFNEQFF. The DNA of the CDR3 is TGTGCCAGCAGTCCAGCGTTCAATGAGCAGTTCTTC.

The table lists this clonotype with many counts. The chain is built from TRBV20-1 and TRBJ2-3; TRBD2 is a possible D gene (5 bases). Germline loops: CDR1 DFQATT, CDR2 SNEGSKA (reference sequence). Trimming took 0 bases from V and 4 from J, leaving 11 bases between them. CDR3 length: 14 residues. The CDR3 coding sequence is TGCAGTGCTAGAGAGCGGGTAGGCCCAGATACGCAGTATTTT. Translated: CSARERVGPDTQYF.

The DNA of the CDR3 is TGTGCCAGCAGTCACCCTCTAGCGGGGGTTAGCGGCACCGGGGAGCTGTTTTTT. Its translation is CASSHPLAGVSGTGELFF. The chain recombines TRBV12-3 or TRBV12-4 with TRBJ2-2, with 10 bases that match TRBD2. J gave up 4 bases and V 5 bases, and 13 bases lay outside the gene matches. This CDR3 has 18 amino acids.

This clonotype was observed a handful of times. A much larger clone lies a single base off, so this may be a read error. The V gene is TRBV3-1, the J gene TRBJ2-1; tentative D call: TRBD2 (5 bases). The closer fit of TRBJ2-7 to the DNA end suggests the J call may be wrong. Germline V gives CDR1 LGHDT, CDR2 YNNKEL (reference sequence). This CDR3 is 15 amino acids long. The CDR3 coding sequence is TGTGCCAGCAGCCAAGCGCTAGCCACTTACAATGAGCAGTACTTC. Residues: CASSQALATYNEQYF.

The chain combines TRBV7-8 with TRBJ1-2; TRBD1 aligns across 7 bases. The V segment lost 1 base and the J segment 3 bases; nucleotides outside the gene matches: 8. From germline, CDR1 is SGHVS and CDR2 FQNEAQ. The CDR3 covers 16 residues. The CDR3 coding sequence is TGTGCCAGCAGCTTAGAGGGGCAGGGGGTATACTATGGCTACACCTTC. Residues: CASSLEGQGVYYGYTF.

The chain employs TRBV29-1 and TRBJ2-5, with 8 bases identical to TRBD2. The J call may be faulty, since TRBJ2-1 better matches the DNA end. The CDR3 sequence is 15 residues long. CDR1 is SQVTM and CDR2 is ANQGSEA in the germline V gene. This CDR3 reads CSVERAGARKETQFF. In DNA, the CDR3 is TGCAGCGTTGAACGAGCGGGAGCCCGAAAAGAGACCCAGTTCTTC.

The gene calls are TRBV7-8 and TRBJ2-1; 10 bases line up with TRBD2. Germline V gene data show CDR1 as SGHVS and CDR2 as FQNEAQ. The CDR3 covers 17 residues. V was pared by 5 bases and J by 8 bases, with 15 bases of the junction left unmatched. CDR3 amino acids: CASSRGRPLAGGYEQFF. The CDR3 DNA is TGTGCCAGCAGCCGGGGCAGGCCTTTAGCGGGAGGTTATGAGCAGTTCTTC.

The chain recombines TRBV7-2 with TRBJ2-5; 10 bases are shared with TRBD2. The last part of the DNA fits TRBJ2-7 better; the J call may be wrong. The V gene's germline CDR1 is SGHTA and CDR2 FQGNSA. This CDR3 comprises 17 residues. The CDR3 bases are TGTGCCAGCAGCTTAACGGCTAGCGGGAGCCATGCTTACGAGCAGTACTTC. It specifies CASSLTASGSHAYEQYF.